These T cell receptor beta chains were read from a single sample in a study of spatial heterogeneity in lung cancer. TCRdb analysed the 5' RACE reads with MiXCR anew, one entry per CDR3 protein. This table holds around 10,000 distinct CDR3 sequences, about 3.8% found once. This specimen consisted of PBMCs, obtained at surgery. These receptors were collected from a female donor with early-stage non-small cell lung cancer. The CDR3 runs from the conserved cysteine through the conserved F or W. D genes are given only for firm matches. Size is stated for part of the rows, as once, few or many counts, or as a class when the clone is expanded.

CDR3 protein	CDR3 DNA	V gene	D gene	J gene	clone size
CATPGGRDADTQYF	TGCGCCACTCCGGGAGGCAGGGATGCAGATACGCAGTATTTT	TRBV23-1	TRBD2	TRBJ2-3	many
CSARDWGQGSQPQHF	TGCAGTGCTAGAGATTGGGGACAGGGGAGTCAGCCCCAGCATTTT	TRBV20-1	TRBD1	TRBJ1-5	many
CASSSGDRGKGETDTQYF	TGTGCCAGCAGCTCAGGGGACAGGGGGAAAGGGGAGACAGATACGCAGTATTTT	TRBV13	TRBD1	TRBJ2-3	large
CASSEAPNGVTNYGYTF	TGTGCCAGCAGTGAAGCCCCGAACGGGGTTACTAACTATGGCTACACCTTC	TRBV2	-	TRBJ1-2	-
CASSPSDSYNEQFF	TGTGCCAGTAGTCCTTCGGACAGCTACAATGAGCAGTTCTTC	TRBV19	-	TRBJ2-1	many
CASSLWSNEQFF	TGTGCCAGCAGTTTGTGGTCCAATGAGCAGTTCTTC	TRBV28	-	TRBJ2-1	many
CASSSDRGRSYEQYF	TGTGCCAGCAGCTCGGACAGGGGGCGTTCCTACGAGCAGTACTTC	TRBV7-2	TRBD1	TRBJ2-7	few
CASSQPGQGADTQYF	TGTGCCAGCAGCCAACCGGGGCAGGGGGCAGATACGCAGTATTTT	TRBV7-8	TRBD1	TRBJ2-3	many
CASSGTGGVSPLHF	TGTGCCAGCAGCGGGACAGGGGGCGTTTCACCCCTCCACTTT	TRBV3-1	TRBD1	TRBJ1-6	many
CSASQGGDYEQYF	TGCAGTGCTAGTCAGGGTGGGGACTACGAGCAGTACTTC	TRBV20-1	-	TRBJ2-7	many
CATSDWSGSTDTQYF	TGTGCCACCAGTGATTGGAGTGGGAGCACAGATACGCAGTATTTT	TRBV24-1	-	TRBJ2-3	-
CASSQTGGFQETQYF	TGTGCCAGCAGTCAGACAGGGGGCTTCCAAGAGACCCAGTACTTC	TRBV27	TRBD1	TRBJ2-5	many
CASTPGTAGRETQYF	TGCGCCAGCACTCCAGGAACGGCGGGGAGAGAGACCCAGTACTTC	TRBV5-1	-	TRBJ2-5	few
CASSLTSGSSYEQYF	TGTGCCAGCAGCCTTACTAGCGGGAGTTCTTACGAGCAGTACTTC	TRBV6-6	TRBD2	TRBJ2-7	many
CASSWGQGMYEQYF	TGTGCCAGCAGTTGGGGACAGGGAATGTACGAGCAGTACTTC	TRBV27	TRBD1	TRBJ2-7	many
CASSFLTGVPNEQFF	TGTGCCAGCAGCTTTCTGACAGGGGTCCCCAATGAGCAGTTCTTC	TRBV7-9	TRBD1	TRBJ2-1	-
CASSLPRGYGYTF	TGTGCCAGCAGCTTACCCAGGGGTTATGGCTACACCTTC	TRBV7-2	-	TRBJ1-2	many
CASSQGRPGELFF	TGTGCCAGCAGCCAGGGGAGACCCGGGGAGCTGTTTTTT	TRBV3-2	-	TRBJ2-2	many
CATSRDLRLAGGEETQYF	TGTGCCACCAGCAGAGATCTGAGACTAGCGGGAGGGGAAGAGACCCAGTACTTC	TRBV15	TRBD2	TRBJ2-5	many
CASSQEQTGSRQPQHF	TGCGCCAGCAGCCAAGAACAGACAGGCTCTCGGCAGCCCCAGCATTTT	TRBV4-1	-	TRBJ1-5	many
CASSLQEASDTQYF	TGTGCCAGCAGTTTGCAGGAGGCTTCAGATACGCAGTATTTT	TRBV12-3/TRBV12-4	-	TRBJ2-3	many
CASSPLPTGKGYEQYF	TGTGCCAGCTCACCTCTTCCGACAGGGAAAGGCTACGAGCAGTACTTC	TRBV18	TRBD1	TRBJ2-7	many
CSAGQNTGELFF	TGCAGCGCCGGCCAGAACACCGGGGAGCTGTTTTTT	TRBV29-1	-	TRBJ2-2	many
CASSPLDGRTEAFF	TGTGCCAGCAGTCCACTCGACGGTAGGACTGAAGCTTTCTTT	TRBV12-3/TRBV12-4	-	TRBJ1-1	many
CASSRVHQGDYNEQFF	TGTGCCAGCAGCCGCGTACACCAAGGCGACTACAATGAGCAGTTCTTC	TRBV5-6	-	TRBJ2-1	many
CASSAGQGTGGYTF	TGTGCCAGCAGCGCGGGACAGGGGACGGGCGGCTACACCTTC	TRBV2	TRBD1	TRBJ1-2	many
CASSDRGESDTQYF	TGTGCCAGCTCCGACAGGGGGGAGTCAGATACGCAGTATTTT	TRBV18	TRBD1	TRBJ2-3	many